These 19 T cell receptor beta chains originate from one sample sequenced in a study of blood T cell repertoires in COVID-19. The table came from immunoSEQ multiplex PCR; TCRdb's copy has only in-frame clones and leaves some out. The sample holds nearly 250,000 clones, approximately 85% seen once. Material: PBMCs or T cells enriched from blood (not recorded which). Receptor source: a woman aged 50 to 60 with acute COVID-19.

The gene calls are TRBV7-9 and TRBJ1-2; D is perhaps TRBD1 (5 bases). The V end was cut by 3 bases, the J end by 2 bases, with 10 bases between. CDR3 length: 14 residues. Germline CDR1 SEHNR, CDR2 FQNEAQ (reference sequence). CDR3 amino acids: CASSLDNANYGYTF. CDR3 coding DNA: TGTGCCAGCAGCTTGGACAACGCAAACTATGGCTACACCTTC. The full variable domain, completed using reference TRBV7-9 and TRBJ1-2, is DTGVSQNPRHKITKRGQNVTFRCDPISEHNRLYWYRQTLGQGPEFLTYFQNEAQLEKSRLLSDRFSAERPKGSFSTLEIQRTEQGDSAMYLCASSLDNANYGYTFGSGTRLTVV.

This chain uses TRBV28 with TRBJ1-2; D perhaps matches TRBD1 (5 bases). Trimming took 6 bases from V and 8 from J, leaving 13 bases between them. This CDR3 has 12 amino acids. Germline-derived CDR1 and CDR2 are MDHEN and SYDVKM. The CDR3, as DNA: TGTGCCAGCAGCCCATATGGGGGGGGCTACACCTTC. Protein product: CASSPYGGGYTF.

V usage is TRBV19 and J usage is TRBJ1-6, with 8 bases lining up with TRBD1. Looked up from germline, CDR1 is LNHDA and CDR2 is SQIVND (reference sequence). The CDR3 length is 13 residues. V lost 6 bases to trimming and J lost 9 bases; unmatched junction nucleotides: 4. CDR3 bases: TGTGCCAGTAGGGACAGGGAATCTTCACCCCTCCACTTT. This gives the protein CASRDRESSPLHF.

The chain has TRBV7-2 and TRBJ2-7; 9 bases align to TRBD2. The CDR3 runs 18 residues. After removal of 0 bases from V and 2 bases from J, the junction contained 11 bases not matched to a gene. Per the germline V gene, CDR1 is SGHTA and CDR2 is FQGNSA. Here the CDR3 reads CASSLAGSGGPRTYEQYF. CDR3 in DNA: TGTGCCAGCAGCTTAGCGGGTAGCGGGGGCCCCAGGACCTACGAGCAGTACTTC.

J is TRBJ1-6 and V is TRBV6-5; maybe TRBD1 (6 bases). With 0 bases removed from V and 7 bases from J, the gap between germline ends came to 13 bases. The CDR3 extends over 16 amino acids. CDR1 and CDR2 (germline): MNHEY, SVGAGI. CDR3 nucleotide sequence: TGTGCCAGCAGTTACTCGACAGCAGGGGCAAATTCACCCCTCCACTTT. Its translation is CASSYSTAGANSPLHF.

In DNA, the CDR3 is TGTGCCAGCAGTCTCCAGGGTAGCCAGCCCCAGCATTTT. Translated, it gives CASSLQGSQPQHF. This chain links TRBV2 with TRBJ1-5, with a possible D match to TRBD1 (5 bases). CDR1 and CDR2 from the germline V gene are SNHLY and FYNNEI. This CDR3 spans 13 amino acids. Trimming pared 5 bases from V and 7 bases from J, leaving 12 bases between.

This rearrangement joins TRBV23-1 to TRBJ2-7; D ambiguous. TRBV23-1 is assigned to the ORF class and has an uncertain function. There are 15 residues in the CDR3. The ends were cut back, 7 bases at V and 0 bases at J, with 16 bases in the middle. The CDR3 sequence is CASIDRRRLSYEQYF. CDR3 DNA: TGCGCCAGCATAGACCGACGACGACTCTCCTACGAGCAGTACTTC.

Only one count was recorded for this clone. This rearrangement joins TRBV24-1 to TRBJ1-1, with 9 bases identical to TRBD1. Germline CDR1 and CDR2: KGHDR and SFDVKD. This CDR3 has 18 residues. With 5 bases clipped from V and 0 bases from J, the junction kept 12 bases outside the gene matches. The CDR3 spells CATSAKKQGARMNTEAFF. Written as DNA, the CDR3 is TGTGCCACCAGTGCCAAAAAACAGGGGGCGAGAATGAACACTGAAGCTTTCTTT.

The V gene is TRBV30, the J gene TRBJ1-1; TRBD1 is a possible D gene (6 bases). CDR3 length: 17 residues. V was cut by 0 bases and J by 4 bases, with 21 bases left in between. CDR1 and CDR2 from the germline V gene are GTSNPN and SVGIG (reference sequence). The CDR3 loop is CAWSVRRGIEGGTEAFF. In DNA form, the CDR3 reads TGTGCCTGGAGTGTACGTAGGGGGATCGAGGGCGGCACTGAAGCTTTCTTT.

This chain joins TRBV28 and TRBJ2-7; D is possibly TRBD2 (6 bases). CDR1 is MDHEN, CDR2 SYDVKM, per germline. V was clipped by 1 base and J by 6 bases, with 13 bases between them. The CDR3 covers 14 residues. DNA of the CDR3: TGTGCCAGCAGTTTATCACGTAGCGGAAGCGAGCAGTACTTC. It encodes CASSLSRSGSEQYF.

The chain has TRBV6-5 and TRBJ1-2; 8 positions agree with TRBD1. V dropped 11 bases and J dropped 8; count of bases not matched to a gene: 13. Germline-derived CDR1 and CDR2 are MNHEY and SVGAGI. There are 13 residues in the CDR3. The CDR3 is CAGRQGLSGGYTF. As DNA, the CDR3 is TGTGCCGGCCGACAGGGGCTATCGGGAGGCTACACCTTC.

The J gene is TRBJ2-1, the V gene TRBV29-1; 7 bases fit TRBD1. The CDR3 loop spans 12 amino acids. The V and J ends lost 3 bases and 8 bases, in that order; junction bases with no gene match: 4. CDR1 and CDR2 from the germline V gene are SQVTM and ANQGSEA. CDR3 amino acids: CSVEKGADEQFF. The DNA of the CDR3 is TGCAGCGTTGAGAAGGGGGCGGATGAGCAGTTCTTC.

The chain carries TRBV4-2 and TRBJ2-6, with TRBD1 identical over 7 bases. The V segment lost 1 base and the J segment 0 bases; nucleotides outside the gene matches: 3. The CDR3 has 17 residues. CDR1 and CDR2 from the germline V gene are LGHNA and YNFKEQ. CDR3 region: CASSQGTGDSGANVLTF. CDR3 sequence (DNA): TGTGCCAGCAGCCAAGGGACAGGCGACTCTGGGGCCAACGTCCTGACTTTC.

V is TRBV29-1 and J is TRBJ1-2; the match to TRBD1 covers 8 bases. This CDR3 comprises 14 residues. With V trimmed by 2 bases and J by 0 bases, 2 bases remained unmatched. Germline loops: CDR1 SQVTM, CDR2 ANQGSEA. CDR3 coding DNA: TGCAGCGTTGAAAGGACAGGGTCTAACTATGGCTACACCTTC. It yields the protein CSVERTGSNYGYTF.

V gene TRBV19 combines with J gene TRBJ1-2, with D perhaps matching TRBD1 (5 bases). Trimming took off 3 bases at V and 8 bases at J, with 13 bases between the two ends. Germline V lookup: CDR1 LNHDA, CDR2 SQIVND (reference sequence). The CDR3 sequence is 13 residues long. CDR3 loop: CASSIGQGYGYTF. The CDR3 DNA is TGTGCCAGTAGTATCGGTCAGGGATACGGCTACACCTTC. The full variable domain, with the rest looked up from reference TRBV19 and TRBJ1-2, is DGGITQSPKYLFRKEGQNVTLSCEQNLNHDAMYWYRQDPGQGLRLIYYSQIVNDFQKGDIAEGYSVSREKKESFPLTVTSAQKNPTAFYLCASSIGQGYGYTFGSGTRLTVV.

This sequence joins TRBV19 and TRBJ1-5; D is uncertain. In germline, CDR1 is LNHDA, CDR2 SQIVND (reference sequence). V lost 6 bases, J lost 8 bases, and 17 bases lay in between. The CDR3 runs to 14 residues. Here the CDR3 reads CASSQSAGWEPQHF. Written as DNA, the CDR3 is TGTGCCAGTAGCCAAAGCGCGGGGTGGGAGCCCCAGCATTTT.

The V gene is TRBV5-4, the J gene TRBJ2-7, with TRBD2 as a possible D gene (5 bases). Germline-derived CDR1 and CDR2 are SGHNT and YYREEE (reference sequence). The CDR3 extends over 13 amino acids. V shed 3 bases and J shed 1 base, with 8 bases lying between them. The CDR3 nucleotides read TGTGCCAGCAGCTGGGCGGGTTCCTACGAGCAGTACTTC. It yields the protein CASSWAGSYEQYF. The whole variable domain, remainder taken from reference TRBV5-4 and TRBJ2-7, is ETGVTQSPTHLIKTRGQQVTLRCSSQSGHNTVSWYQQALGQGPQFIFQYYREEENGRGNFPPRFSGLQFPNYSSELNVNALELDDSALYLCASSWAGSYEQYFGPGTRLTVT.

The genes are TRBV6-2 or TRBV6-3 and TRBJ2-7, with 9 bases lining up with TRBD2. With V trimmed by 2 bases and J by 2 bases, 4 bases remained unmatched. Germline V gives CDR1 MNHEY, CDR2 SVGEGT. The CDR3 length is 15 residues. The CDR3 sequence is CASSYGAGGTYEQYF. The CDR3 DNA reads TGTGCCAGCAGTTACGGAGCGGGGGGCACCTACGAGCAGTACTTC.

V is TRBV7-2 and J is TRBJ1-2; a possible D gene is TRBD1 (6 bases). The V end lost 3 bases, the J end lost 8 bases, and 10 bases lay between the germline ends. The germline gives CDR1 SGHTA, CDR2 FQGNSA. The CDR3 has 12 residues. The CDR3 nucleotides read TGTGCCAGCAGCTTCCCCCAGGGGGGCTACACCTTC. Protein sequence: CASSFPQGGYTF.